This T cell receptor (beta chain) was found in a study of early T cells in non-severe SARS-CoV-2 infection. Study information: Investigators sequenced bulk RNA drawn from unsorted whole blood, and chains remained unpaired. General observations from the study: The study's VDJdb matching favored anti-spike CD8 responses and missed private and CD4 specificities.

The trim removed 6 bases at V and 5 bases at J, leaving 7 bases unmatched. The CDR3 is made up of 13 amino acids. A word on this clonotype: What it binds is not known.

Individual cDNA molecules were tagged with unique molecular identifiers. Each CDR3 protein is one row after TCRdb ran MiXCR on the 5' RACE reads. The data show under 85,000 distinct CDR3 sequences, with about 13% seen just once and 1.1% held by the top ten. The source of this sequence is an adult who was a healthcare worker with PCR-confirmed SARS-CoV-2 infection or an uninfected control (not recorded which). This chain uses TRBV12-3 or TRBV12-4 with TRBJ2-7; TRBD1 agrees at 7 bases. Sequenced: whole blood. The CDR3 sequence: CASRPPDRDEQYF. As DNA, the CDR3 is TGTGCCAGCAGACCACCCGACAGGGACGAGCAGTACTTC.